One and the same sample provided the 28 T cell receptor beta chains below, sequenced in a study of blood T cell repertoires in COVID-19 (dated by TCRdb to 2018 to 2020). The method was the immunoSEQ multiplex PCR assay. TCRdb retrieved this table from immuneACCESS and kept in-frame rearrangements only. Not all clones are present; in checked studies, unresolved V genes account for under half, and no reason is known for the remainder. Counted in this sample were about 190,000 clones; 80% of them appeared once. The top ten clones comprise about 6.9% of the sample. The sequenced sample consisted of peripheral blood. These receptors originate from a man aged 60-69 years with acute or convalescent COVID-19.

V is TRBV11-2 and J is TRBJ1-2; D unclear. This CDR3 has 14 amino acids. Trimming shortened V by 3 bases and J by 3 bases, and 11 bases separated the two germline ends. Per germline, CDR1 SGHAT and CDR2 FQNNGV. The CDR3 DNA sequence: TGTGCCAGCAGCTTGAGGAACGGGGACTATGGCTACACCTTC. Its protein is CASSLRNGDYGYTF.

J is TRBJ2-7 and V is TRBV2; 12 bases agree with TRBD2. Unmatched junction bases numbered 6, after V lost 6 bases and J lost 3 bases. There are 15 residues in the CDR3. Germline V lookup: CDR1 SNHLY, CDR2 FYNNEI. The CDR3 reads CASRGGLAGNYEQYF. The CDR3 DNA follows: TGTGCCAGCAGAGGAGGACTAGCGGGGAACTACGAGCAGTACTTC.

V usage is TRBV7-2 and J usage is TRBJ1-2; maybe TRBD1 (5 bases). V shed 3 bases and J shed 2 bases, with 7 bases lying between them. Germline CDR1 and CDR2: SGHTA and FQGNSA. The CDR3 runs 13 residues. The CDR3 nucleotides read TGTGCCAGCAGCTTGCCAGGGAACTATGGCTACACCTTC. As protein: CASSLPGNYGYTF.

The rearrangement joins TRBV7-3 to TRBJ2-3; 7 positions agree with TRBD1. Germline values: CDR1 SGHTA, CDR2 FQGTGA. V lost 3 bases and J lost 1; bases outside the gene matches: 4. The CDR3 contains 15 residues. Here the CDR3 DNA reads TGTGCCAGCAGCTTCCGGACAGGAGGCACAGATACGCAGTATTTT. As protein: CASSFRTGGTDTQYF. Drawing the rest from reference TRBV7-3 and TRBJ2-3, the complete variable domain is GAGVSQTPSNKVTEKGKYVELRCDPISGHTALYWYRQSLGQGPEFLIYFQGTGAADDSGLPNDRFFAVRPEGSVSTLKIQRTERGDSAVYLCASSFRTGGTDTQYFGPGTRLTVL.

The chain uses TRBV5-1 and TRBJ1-1; D call uncertain. The CDR3 has 13 amino acids. V was clipped by 4 bases and J by 1 base, with 8 bases between them. The germline gives CDR1 SGHRS, CDR2 YFSETQ. In DNA form, the CDR3 reads TGCGCCAGCAGCGTAGGAGCGAACACTGAAGCTTTCTTT. This gives the protein CASSVGANTEAFF.

This clone came up a few times. This chain joins TRBV27 and TRBJ1-2, with D perhaps TRBD1 (6 bases). V lost 0 bases to trimming and J lost 8 bases, with 10 bases between them. The CDR3 covers 13 residues. Germline assignment: CDR1 MNHEY and CDR2 SMNVEV (reference sequence). This chain's CDR3 is CASSLSAGVGYTF. In nucleotides, the CDR3 is TGTGCCAGCAGTTTATCGGCAGGGGTCGGCTACACCTTC.

The rearrangement links TRBV24-1 to TRBJ2-7; weak D call: TRBD1 (5 bases). Germline V gives CDR1 KGHDR, CDR2 SFDVKD. This CDR3 spans 15 amino acids. V shed 4 bases and J shed 5 bases, with 17 bases lying between them. CDR3 nucleotides: TGTGCCACCAGTGACTCCCAGGCAGGGTACGACGAGCAGTACTTC. Protein: CATSDSQAGYDEQYF.

The V call is TRBV6-6, the J call TRBJ2-5; 7 nucleotides match TRBD2. The junction had 7 bases not matched to a gene; V was cut back by 5 bases and J by 1 base. Germline-derived CDR1 and CDR2 are MNHNY and SVGAGI (reference sequence). The CDR3 spans 15 residues. Here the CDR3 reads CASSISGDGQETQYF. DNA for the CDR3: TGTGCCAGCAGTATCAGCGGGGACGGCCAAGAGACCCAGTACTTC.

This clone was detected only a few times. Other DNA sequences in the same sample also yield this CDR3. V gene TRBV30 combines with J gene TRBJ2-5; D uncertain. The CDR3 totals 11 residues. Germline CDR1 is GTSNPN and CDR2 is SVGIG (reference sequence). The V gene lost 2 bases and the J gene lost 2 bases, with 3 bases spanning the gap. The DNA for the CDR3 is TGTGCCTGGAGTCCTCAAGAGACCCAGTACTTC. This translates into CAWSPQETQYF.

This chain connects TRBV6-2 or TRBV6-3 to TRBJ2-1, with TRBD2 matching 13 bases. The CDR3 is 17 residues long. The germline V gene encodes CDR1 MNHEY and CDR2 SVGEGT. With 0 bases clipped from V and 7 bases from J, the junction kept 6 bases outside the gene matches. CDR3 sequence reads: CASSYSRTSGGGNEQFF. DNA of the CDR3: TGTGCCAGCAGTTACTCCCGGACTAGCGGGGGTGGGAATGAGCAGTTCTTC.

This clone was recorded only once. The chain links TRBV3-1 (or the pseudogene TRBV3-2) to TRBJ1-2; tentatively, D is TRBD1 (6 bases). Looked up from germline, CDR1 is LGHDT and CDR2 is YNNKEL (reference sequence). The CDR3 extends over 15 amino acids. Trimming removed 1 base from V and 4 bases from J, with 13 bases in between. In nucleotides, the CDR3 is TGTGCCAGCAGCCAAGTACAGGGTGGTCGCTATGGCTACACCTTC. Its translation: CASSQVQGGRYGYTF.

The rearrangement joins TRBV5-5 to TRBJ2-7; D is perhaps TRBD2 (6 bases). Germline V CDR1 and CDR2: SGHKS, YYEKEE (reference sequence). V shed 0 bases and J shed 4 bases, with 17 bases lying between them. The CDR3 spans 16 residues. The CDR3 protein is CASSLVVSGVVYEQYF. The CDR3, as DNA: TGTGCCAGCAGCTTGGTTGTATCGGGGGTAGTATACGAGCAGTACTTC.

This chain uses TRBV15 with TRBJ1-6; D remains ambiguous. V dropped 0 bases and J dropped 5 bases, with 8 bases sitting between them. Germline V lookup: CDR1 LNHNV, CDR2 YYDKDF (reference sequence). The CDR3 loop spans 15 amino acids. The DNA of the CDR3 is TGTGCCACCAGCAGAGACAAGGGAGATAATTCACCCCTCCACTTT. This sequence encodes CATSRDKGDNSPLHF.

J is TRBJ1-2 and V is TRBV5-6; the match to TRBD1 covers 9 bases. This CDR3 spans 13 amino acids. V was pared by 7 bases and J by 5 bases, with 6 bases of the junction left unmatched. CDR1 and CDR2 from the germline V gene are SGHDT and YYEEEE. The CDR3 bases are TGTGCCAGCGGGACAGGGCTTTTGTATGGCTACACCTTC. Its translation is CASGTGLLYGYTF.

This clone was seen more than once but under ten times. The rearrangement links TRBV7-8 to TRBJ2-1; 13 nucleotides match TRBD2. J lost 5 bases, V lost 6 bases, and 7 bases had no gene match. Germline-derived CDR1 and CDR2 are SGHVS and FQNEAQ. CDR3 size: 16 residues. CDR3 amino acids: CASSYYGLAGDNEQFF. CDR3 coding DNA: TGTGCCAGCAGTTATTACGGACTAGCGGGAGACAATGAGCAGTTCTTC.

This chain joins TRBV10-3 and TRBJ2-2; 9 bases map to TRBD1. Germline lookup yields CDR1 ENHRY and CDR2 SYGVKD. Losses at the gene ends were 6 bases for V and 4 bases for J; bases not matched to a gene: 3. This CDR3 comprises 14 residues. As DNA, the CDR3 is TGTGCCATCAGGGGACAGGGAGCCACCGGGGAGCTGTTTTTT. Encoded protein: CAIRGQGATGELFF.

The rearrangement joins TRBV7-8 to TRBJ1-4; 9 bases fit TRBD1. Germline trimming cut 3 bases from V and 1 base from J; bases unmatched to any gene: 3. There are 16 residues in the CDR3. The germline gives CDR1 SGHVS, CDR2 FQNEAQ. CDR3 nucleotides: TGTGCCAGCAGCTTGGGGACAGGGCGAACTAATGAAAAACTGTTTTTT. Translation: CASSLGTGRTNEKLFF.

J is TRBJ2-7 and V is TRBV6-5, with 8 bases matching TRBD1. The CDR3 length is 14 residues. Per germline, CDR1 MNHEY and CDR2 SVGAGI. V lost 5 bases, J lost 0 bases, and 3 bases stayed unmatched. The CDR3 loop reads CASSRGQGSYEQYF. The CDR3 DNA reads TGTGCCAGCAGTCGCGGACAGGGCTCCTACGAGCAGTACTTC.

The chain uses TRBV19 and TRBJ1-1, with D unclear. Germline V CDR1 and CDR2: LNHDA, SQIVND (reference sequence). The CDR3 spans 14 residues. Trimming took 5 bases from V and 1 from J, leaving 11 bases between them. CDR3 DNA sequence: TGTGCCAGTAGTTTTTTTACAGAGAACACTGAAGCTTTCTTT. This sequence encodes CASSFFTENTEAFF.

CDR3 nucleotides: TGCAGCGTCGTTAGCGGGGGGCGGACCTACGAGCAGTACTTC. Protein product: CSVVSGGRTYEQYF. The J gene is TRBJ2-7, the V gene TRBV29-1; 10 bases fit TRBD2. This CDR3 contains 14 residues. After removal of 6 bases from V and 2 bases from J, the junction contained 7 bases not matched to a gene. Germline V gives CDR1 SQVTM, CDR2 ANQGSEA.

The chain has TRBV25-1 and TRBJ2-2; perhaps TRBD1 as D (5 bases). Looked up from germline, CDR1 is MGHDK and CDR2 is SYGVNS. The CDR3 covers 14 residues. V was clipped by 3 bases and J by 8 bases, with 13 bases between them. The CDR3 sequence is CASSDRRRDGELFF. For the CDR3, the DNA is TGTGCCAGCAGTGATCGACGCAGGGATGGGGAGCTGTTTTTT.

This chain links TRBV7-9 with TRBJ2-7; 7 bases line up with TRBD1. The junction had 8 bases not matched to a gene; V was cut back by 5 bases and J by 1 base. The CDR3 has 15 residues. Germline CDR1 and CDR2: SEHNR and FQNEAQ (reference sequence). The CDR3 DNA sequence: TGTGCCAGCAGCCTCAGCCTGGGACAGTCCTACGAGCAGTACTTC. It specifies CASSLSLGQSYEQYF.

The chain couples TRBV5-1 to TRBJ1-1; possibly TRBD1 for D (5 bases). This CDR3 has 14 residues. Germline V CDR1 and CDR2: SGHRS, YFSETQ. V lost 5 bases and J 1 base, leaving 12 bases between the germline ends. DNA for the CDR3: TGCGCCAGCAGGCCGGGGGGTTCGAACACTGAAGCTTTCTTT. Its translation: CASRPGGSNTEAFF.

The chain joins TRBV10-2 to TRBJ2-3; D is unresolved. The CDR3 covers 15 residues. V was pared by 4 bases and J by 6 bases, with 17 bases between. The germline V gene encodes CDR1 WSHSY and CDR2 SAAADI. CDR3 in DNA: TGCGCCAGCAGTGGAGACTTCCTATTTGGGGATACGCAGTATTTT. Amino acids: CASSGDFLFGDTQYF.

CDR3 protein: CASSQAGQADYGYTF. In nucleotides, the CDR3 is TGCGCCAGCAGCCAAGCGGGACAGGCGGACTATGGCTACACCTTC. V is TRBV4-1 and J is TRBJ1-2, with 8 bases identical to TRBD1. The germline CDR1 and CDR2 sequences are MGHRA and YSYEKL. The CDR3 consists of 15 residues. J was trimmed by 3 bases and V by 1 base; bases with no gene match: 4.

The chain joins TRBV11-1 to TRBJ1-4; 9 bases line up with TRBD1. Per germline, CDR1 SGHAT and CDR2 FQDESV (reference sequence). The trim removed 5 bases at V and 4 bases at J, leaving 2 bases unmatched. The CDR3 extends over 14 amino acids. The DNA for the CDR3 is TGTGCCAGCAGCCAGACAGGGGGTAATGAAAAACTGTTTTTT. Translating it yields CASSQTGGNEKLFF.

This chain connects TRBV7-2 to TRBJ1-5; D is unresolved. CDR3 size: 14 residues. Germline loops: CDR1 SGHTA, CDR2 FQGNSA. Trimming removed 2 bases at V and 3 bases at J, with 8 bases between. This CDR3 reads CASSLSEYNQPQHF. The CDR3 coding sequence is TGTGCCAGCAGCTTATCGGAGTACAATCAGCCCCAGCATTTT.

This clone was observed a handful of times. The CDR3 DNA follows: TGTGCCACCAGCAGAGATTACGGGGGCTATGGCTACACCTTC. The encoded protein is CATSRDYGGYGYTF. The chain is built from TRBV15 and TRBJ1-2; TRBD1 is a possible D gene (5 bases). CDR1 and CDR2 from the germline V gene are LNHNV and YYDKDF (reference sequence). The CDR3 runs to 14 residues. Trimming took 0 bases from V and 4 from J, leaving 9 bases between them.